A single sample is the source of the 15 T cell receptor beta chains below, sequenced in a study of cytomegalovirus exposure and HLA in healthy donors. Vbeta (60) and Jbeta (13) primers were used in the PCR. Sequencing used immunoSEQ multiplex PCR; TCRdb keeps in-frame clones, though not all of them. The sample holds more than 40,000 clones, over 75% seen once. The specimen sequenced was PBMCs. The source is a man in his forties or fifties in good health and CMV-seronegative.

The chain has TRBV27 and TRBJ2-4; D is ambiguous. V gave up 9 bases and J gave up 0 bases, with 12 bases separating them. The CDR3 totals 14 residues. Per the germline V gene, CDR1 is MNHEY and CDR2 is SMNVEV (reference sequence). CDR3 DNA sequence: TGTGCCAGTGACCGACACCCAGCCAAAAACATTCAGTACTTC. Protein product: CASDRHPAKNIQYF.

The rearrangement uses TRBV11-2 and TRBJ2-5; 9 bases line up with TRBD1. The J call is uncertain, as TRBJ2-7 better fits the DNA end. The CDR3 runs 13 residues. Germline-derived CDR1 and CDR2 are SGHAT and FQNNGV. CDR3 amino acids: CASSRDRVYEQYF. As DNA, the CDR3 is TGTGCCAGCAGCCGGGACAGGGTCTACGAGCAGTACTTC.

The J gene is TRBJ2-5, the V gene TRBV5-4; possibly TRBD2 for D (6 bases). This CDR3 is built from 15 residues. Germline V CDR1 and CDR2: SGHNT, YYREEE (reference sequence). The V and J ends lost 5 bases and 2 bases respectively, with 16 bases between them. CDR3 sequence (DNA): TGTGCCAGCAGTAGGGCCCAGGCGGGACAAGAGACCCAGTACTTC. It is translated as CASSRAQAGQETQYF.

The chain carries TRBV27 and TRBJ1-2; D remains unclear. The CDR3 has 15 amino acids. The V gene lost 5 bases and the J gene lost 0 bases, with 13 bases spanning the gap. CDR1 MNHEY and CDR2 SMNVEV come from the germline V gene (reference sequence). The CDR3 protein is CASSDLAEANYGYTF. For the CDR3, the DNA is TGTGCCAGCAGTGACTTGGCGGAAGCTAACTATGGCTACACCTTC.

The chain carries TRBV19 and TRBJ1-5; TRBD1 is a possible D gene (5 bases). The CDR3 runs 15 residues. Looked up from germline, CDR1 is LNHDA and CDR2 is SQIVND (reference sequence). V shed 2 bases and J shed 6 bases, with 14 bases lying between them. CDR3 region: CASSITSGARQPQHF. As DNA, the CDR3 is TGTGCCAGTAGTATAACCTCTGGGGCGCGTCAGCCCCAGCATTTT. Looking up the rest from reference TRBV19 and TRBJ1-5 gives the full variable domain: DGGITQSPKYLFRKEGQNVTLSCEQNLNHDAMYWYRQDPGQGLRLIYYSQIVNDFQKGDIAEGYSVSREKKESFPLTVTSAQKNPTAFYLCASSITSGARQPQHFGDGTRLSIL.

This chain connects TRBV4-3 to TRBJ1-5; 9 nucleotides line up with TRBD1. This CDR3 region has 18 residues. The germline V gene encodes CDR1 LGHNA and CDR2 YSLEER. V shed 0 bases, J shed 7 bases, and the junction held 13 bases outside the gene matches. In DNA, the CDR3 is TGCGCCAGCAGCCAAGATCTGGGACCGGGACAGGGATACCAGCCCCAGCATTTT. This codes for CASSQDLGPGQGYQPQHF.

The chain has TRBV2 and TRBJ1-2; tentatively, D is TRBD1 (6 bases). Per the germline V gene, CDR1 is SNHLY and CDR2 is FYNNEI. With 1 base removed from V and 4 bases from J, the gap between germline ends came to 7 bases. This CDR3 is built from 13 residues. The CDR3 DNA sequence: TGTGCCAGCAGTGAAGGGGGGCCCTATGGCTACACCTTC. Residues: CASSEGGPYGYTF.

This clone was counted only a few times. The chain recombines TRBV27 with TRBJ2-6; perhaps TRBD2 as D (6 bases). V was shortened by 5 bases and J by 2 bases, with 16 bases between the two germline ends. The CDR3 has 17 amino acids. The V gene's germline CDR1 is MNHEY and CDR2 SMNVEV (reference sequence). The CDR3 DNA is TGTGCCAGCAGTCCCTTACCGGGAGAGGCTGGGGCCAACGTCCTGACTTTC. Translating gives CASSPLPGEAGANVLTF.

The chain combines TRBV7-9 with TRBJ2-7; 8 bases fit TRBD2. Germline trimming cut 4 bases from V and 3 bases from J; bases unmatched to any gene: 8. The CDR3 length is 15 residues. Germline V gene sequence: CDR1 SEHNR, CDR2 FQNEAQ (reference sequence). The CDR3 nucleotides are TGTGCCAGCAGCTCCCCCCAGCGGGGGATCTACGAGCAGTACTTC. Its protein product is CASSSPQRGIYEQYF. The full variable domain, its missing parts supplied by reference TRBV7-9 and TRBJ2-7, is DTGVSQNPRHKITKRGQNVTFRCDPISEHNRLYWYRQTLGQGPEFLTYFQNEAQLEKSRLLSDRFSAERPKGSFSTLEIQRTEQGDSAMYLCASSSPQRGIYEQYFGPGTRLTVT.

This clone appeared once. V and J are TRBV5-1 and TRBJ2-1; tentative D call: TRBD2 (6 bases). The CDR3 is 15 residues long. In germline, CDR1 is SGHRS, CDR2 YFSETQ. Trimming cost V 2 bases and J 0 bases, with 9 bases left between them. This chain's CDR3 is CASSLNGGSYNEQFF. DNA for the CDR3: TGCGCCAGCAGCTTAAACGGGGGCTCCTACAATGAGCAGTTCTTC. Full variable domain (outside the CDR3, taken from reference TRBV5-1 and TRBJ2-1): KAGVTQTPRYLIKTRGQQVTLSCSPISGHRSVSWYQQTPGQGLQFLFEYFSETQRNKGNFPGRFSGRQFSNSRSEMNVSTLELGDSALYLCASSLNGGSYNEQFFGPGTRLTVL.

V and J are TRBV29-1 and TRBJ2-3, with D perhaps TRBD2 (6 bases). The V end was cut by 3 bases, the J end by 0 bases, with 10 bases between. CDR3 size: 14 residues. CDR1 SQVTM and CDR2 ANQGSEA come from the germline V gene. The CDR3 protein is CSVEGGVSTDTQYF. The CDR3 DNA sequence: TGCAGCGTTGAGGGCGGGGTCAGCACAGATACGCAGTATTTT.

J is TRBJ1-2 and V is TRBV9; 10 bases map to TRBD1. The CDR3 contains 18 residues. Germline-derived CDR1 and CDR2 are SGDLS and YYNGEE. Losses at the gene ends were 3 bases for V and 5 bases for J; bases not matched to a gene: 16. CDR3 sequence: CASSASTRQGALGYGYTF. CDR3 nucleotides: TGTGCCAGCAGCGCGTCAACCCGACAGGGGGCCCTAGGATATGGCTACACCTTC.

This clone was seen only a few times. The J gene is TRBJ2-4, the V gene TRBV4-3; 11 bases are a match to TRBD1. Trimming removed 1 base from V and 8 bases from J; junction bases left unmatched: 7. Germline V gives CDR1 LGHNA, CDR2 YSLEER. The CDR3 is 16 amino acids. The CDR3 reads CASSQGVGTGGDIQYF. As DNA, the CDR3 is TGCGCCAGCAGCCAAGGGGTCGGGACAGGGGGAGACATTCAGTACTTC.

The chain recombines TRBV11-2 with TRBJ2-7; 12 bases map to TRBD2. Per the germline V gene, CDR1 is SGHAT and CDR2 is FQNNGV. CDR3 size: 19 residues. The trim removed 2 bases at V and 0 bases at J, leaving 11 bases unmatched. The DNA for the CDR3 is TGTGCCAGCAGCTTAAGACGGACTAGCGGGATGGAGAGCTCCTACGAGCAGTACTTC. Protein: CASSLRRTSGMESSYEQYF.

Written as DNA, the CDR3 is TGTGCCAGCAGCCACGGGACAGGGGTGATTCAGCCCCAGCATTTT. Amino acid sequence: CASSHGTGVIQPQHF. This chain links TRBV5-8 with TRBJ1-5; 10 bases align to TRBD1. The germline V gene has CDR1 SGHTS and CDR2 YDEGEE. Losses at the gene ends were 4 bases for V and 6 bases for J; bases not matched to a gene: 7. The CDR3 covers 15 residues. Using reference TRBV5-8 and TRBJ1-5 for the parts outside the CDR3, the full variable domain is EAGVTQSPTHLIKTRGQQATLRCSPISGHTSVYWYQQALGLGLQFLLWYDEGEERNRGNFPPRFSGRQFPNYSSELNVNALELEDSALYLCASSHGTGVIQPQHFGDGTRLSIL.